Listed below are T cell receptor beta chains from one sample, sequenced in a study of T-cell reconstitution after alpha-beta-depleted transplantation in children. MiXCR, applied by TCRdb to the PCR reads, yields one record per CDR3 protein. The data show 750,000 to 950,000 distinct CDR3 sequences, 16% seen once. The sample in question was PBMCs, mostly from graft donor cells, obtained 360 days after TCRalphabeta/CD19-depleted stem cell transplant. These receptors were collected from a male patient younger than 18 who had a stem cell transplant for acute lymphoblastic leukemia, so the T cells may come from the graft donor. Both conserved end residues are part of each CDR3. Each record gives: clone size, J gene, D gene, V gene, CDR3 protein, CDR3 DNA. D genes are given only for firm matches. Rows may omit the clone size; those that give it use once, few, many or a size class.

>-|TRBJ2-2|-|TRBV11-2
CASSSGGVAGTGELFF
TGTGCCAGCAGCTCGGGCGGCGTAGCAGGCACCGGGGAGCTGTTTTTT
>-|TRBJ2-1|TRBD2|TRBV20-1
CSARAAHSSGRRRSYNEQFF
TGCAGTGCTAGAGCAGCCCACTCTAGCGGGAGGAGGAGGTCCTACAATGAGCAGTTCTTC
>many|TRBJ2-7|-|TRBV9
CASSVGTGDLYEQYF
TGTGCCAGCAGCGTAGGGACTGGAGATCTCTACGAGCAGTACTTC
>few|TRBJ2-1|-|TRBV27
CASSLSIGVEQFF
TGTGCCAGCAGTTTATCGATAGGGGTGGAGCAGTTCTTC
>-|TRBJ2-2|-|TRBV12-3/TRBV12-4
CASSSSRQARLSSITGELFF
TGTGCCAGCAGTTCATCCCGACAGGCCCGCTTAAGCTCCATTACCGGGGAGCTGTTTTTT
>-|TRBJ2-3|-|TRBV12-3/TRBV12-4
CASSLGLGIPTDTQYF
TGTGCCAGCAGTTTAGGGTTGGGGATCCCCACAGATACGCAGTATTTT
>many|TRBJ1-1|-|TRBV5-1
CASSLYILNTEAFF
TGCGCCAGCAGCTTGTATATCCTGAACACTGAAGCTTTCTTT
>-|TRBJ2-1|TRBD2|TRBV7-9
CASSATSASSYNEQFF
TGTGCCAGCAGCGCGACTAGCGCCAGCTCCTACAATGAGCAGTTCTTC
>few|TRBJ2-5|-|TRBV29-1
CSVERGTGETQYF
TGCAGCGTTGAAAGGGGCACAGGGGAGACCCAGTACTTC
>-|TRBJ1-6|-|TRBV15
CATSRDLPGNSPLHF
TGTGCCACCAGCAGAGACCTCCCCGGGAATTCACCCCTCCACTTT
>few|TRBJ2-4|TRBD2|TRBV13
CASSSTSGVNIQYF
TGTGCCAGCAGCTCGACTAGCGGGGTAAACATTCAGTACTTC
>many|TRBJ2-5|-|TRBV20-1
CSATGQGGETQYF
TGCAGTGCTACCGGGCAGGGAGGAGAGACCCAGTACTTC
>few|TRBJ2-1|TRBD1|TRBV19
CASTDLGQGISDEQFF
TGTGCCAGTACCGATCTGGGACAGGGGATTTCAGATGAGCAGTTCTTC
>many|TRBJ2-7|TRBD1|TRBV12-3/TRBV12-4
CASSRDSPDLEQYF
TGTGCCAGCAGCCGGGACAGTCCCGATCTCGAGCAGTACTTC
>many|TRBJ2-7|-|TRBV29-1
CSVNGHIGEQYF
TGCAGCGTTAATGGACATATAGGCGAGCAGTACTTC
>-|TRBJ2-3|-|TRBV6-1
CASSPDGLQDTQYF
TGTGCCAGCAGCCCAGACGGACTACAGGATACGCAGTATTTT
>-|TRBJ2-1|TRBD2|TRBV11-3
CASSSSSGSGFTNEQFF
TGTGCCAGCAGCTCAAGTAGCGGGAGCGGCTTTACCAATGAGCAGTTCTTC
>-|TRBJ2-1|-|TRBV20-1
CSARDLAVNEQFF
TGCAGTGCTAGAGATCTGGCGGTCAATGAGCAGTTCTTC
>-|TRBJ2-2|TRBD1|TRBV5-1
CASGQVTGELFF
TGCGCCAGCGGACAGGTTACCGGGGAGCTGTTTTTT
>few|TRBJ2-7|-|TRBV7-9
CASSLVGAAGEQYF
TGTGCCAGCAGCTTAGTAGGCGCCGCTGGCGAGCAGTACTTC
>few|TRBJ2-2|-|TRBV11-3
CASSLDHGELFF
TGTGCCAGCAGCTTAGATCACGGGGAGCTGTTTTTT
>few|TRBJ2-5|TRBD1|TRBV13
CASSSGQGGYQETQYF
TGTGCCAGCAGCTCCGGACAGGGGGGTTACCAAGAGACCCAGTACTTC
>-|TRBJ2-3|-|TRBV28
CASSSMSPDTQYF
TGTGCCAGCAGTTCTATGAGCCCAGATACGCAGTATTTT
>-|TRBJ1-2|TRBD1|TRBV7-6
CASSLPGQSFYGYTF
TGTGCCAGCAGCTTACCGGGACAGTCGTTCTATGGCTACACCTTC
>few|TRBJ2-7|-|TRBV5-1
CASRMQQGGGNEQYF
TGCGCCAGCAGGATGCAGCAGGGGGGTGGCAACGAGCAGTACTTC
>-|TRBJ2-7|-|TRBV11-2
CASSLQNRVYEQYF
TGTGCCAGCAGCTTACAAAACAGGGTGTACGAGCAGTACTTC
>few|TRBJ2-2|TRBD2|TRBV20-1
CSAPSGLALSGELFF
TGCAGTGCCCCTTCGGGACTAGCATTGTCCGGGGAGCTGTTTTTT
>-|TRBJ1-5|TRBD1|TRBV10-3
CAISEGQGGQPQHF
TGTGCCATCAGCGAGGGACAGGGAGGTCAGCCCCAGCATTTT
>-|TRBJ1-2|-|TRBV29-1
CSVETVGHHGYTF
TGCAGCGTGGAGACAGTAGGGCACCATGGCTACACCTTC
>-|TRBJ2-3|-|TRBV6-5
CASSYSSEPADTQYF
TGTGCCAGCAGTTACTCATCAGAGCCCGCAGATACGCAGTATTTT
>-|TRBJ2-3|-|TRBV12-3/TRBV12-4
CASSPPAERTDTQYF
TGTGCCAGCAGTCCCCCAGCGGAGCGCACAGATACGCAGTATTTT
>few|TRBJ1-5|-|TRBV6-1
CASVRGWGNQPQHF
TGTGCCAGCGTACGGGGATGGGGAAATCAGCCCCAGCATTTT
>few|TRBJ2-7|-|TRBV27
CATSSLGALGEQYF
TGTGCCACCTCCAGTCTAGGGGCGTTAGGCGAGCAGTACTTC
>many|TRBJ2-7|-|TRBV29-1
CSVLPRDTNSYEQYF
TGCAGCGTTCTCCCCCGGGACACGAACTCCTACGAGCAGTACTTC
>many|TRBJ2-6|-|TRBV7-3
CASSLNLAVPSGANVLTF
TGTGCCAGCAGCTTAAACCTGGCGGTTCCCTCTGGGGCCAACGTCCTGACTTTC
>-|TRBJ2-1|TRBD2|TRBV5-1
CASATSGSFNEQFF
TGCGCCAGCGCCACTAGCGGGAGTTTTAATGAGCAGTTCTTC
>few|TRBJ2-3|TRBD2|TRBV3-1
CASSQGLAGIWGGQYF
TGTGCCAGCAGCCAAGGACTAGCGGGGATCTGGGGGGGGCAGTATTTT
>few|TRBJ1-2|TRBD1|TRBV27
CASSPDRGPYGYTF
TGTGCCAGCAGTCCCGACAGGGGGCCCTATGGCTACACCTTC
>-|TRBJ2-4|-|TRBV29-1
CSVVSVAKNIQYF
TGCAGCGTTGTATCAGTAGCCAAAAACATTCAGTACTTC
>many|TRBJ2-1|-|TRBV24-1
CATSDFKGNEQFF
TGTGCCACCAGTGATTTTAAGGGCAATGAGCAGTTCTTC
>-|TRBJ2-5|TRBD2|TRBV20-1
CSASASGSLETQYF
TGCAGTGCTAGCGCTAGCGGGAGCCTTGAGACCCAGTACTTC
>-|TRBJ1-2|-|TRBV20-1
CSAKPGPNNYGYTF
TGCAGTGCTAAACCGGGACCGAATAACTATGGCTACACCTTC
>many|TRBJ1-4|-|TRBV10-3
CAISERGTNEKLFF
TGTGCCATCAGTGAGCGGGGGACTAATGAAAAACTGTTTTTT
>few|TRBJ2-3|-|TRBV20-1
CSAKPGPDTQYF
TGCAGTGCTAAACCGGGCCCAGATACGCAGTATTTT
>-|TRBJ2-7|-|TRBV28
CASSFVSYYEQYF
TGTGCCAGCAGTTTCGTCAGTTACTACGAGCAGTACTTC
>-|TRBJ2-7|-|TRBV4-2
CASSQLRSYEQYF
TGTGCCAGCAGCCAGCTTCGGTCCTACGAGCAGTACTTC
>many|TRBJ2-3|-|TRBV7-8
CASSLGLDTQYF
TGTGCCAGCAGTTTAGGGCTAGATACGCAGTATTTT
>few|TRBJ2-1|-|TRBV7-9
CASSSPSPSRENFNEQFF
TGTGCCAGCAGCTCACCCTCCCCCTCCCGGGAGAACTTCAATGAGCAGTTCTTC
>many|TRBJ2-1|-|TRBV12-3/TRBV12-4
CASSLAPFYEQFF
TGTGCCAGCAGTTTAGCCCCATTTTATGAGCAGTTCTTC